There are a few counts of the clone carrying this T cell receptor beta chain. The source of the sample is a study of response to subunit inactivated influenza vaccine. From the RT-PCR reads, TCRdb called clonotypes with MiXCR, one entry per CDR3 protein. The table records some 800,000 distinct CDR3 sequences, 21% of them present only once. V was shortened by 0 bases and J by 6 bases, with 9 bases between the two germline ends. Per the germline V gene, CDR1 is ENHRY and CDR2 is SYGVKD. There are 13 residues in the CDR3. The source of this sequence is a man aged 50-59 years who received an inactivated influenza vaccine. V gene TRBV10-3 combines with J gene TRBJ2-7; D is unresolved. This material consisted of PBMCs from blood, taken less than 6 days after vaccination. CDR3 in amino acids: CAISESPGGEQYF. The CDR3 DNA sequence: TGTGCCATCAGTGAGTCACCCGGTGGCGAGCAGTACTTC.